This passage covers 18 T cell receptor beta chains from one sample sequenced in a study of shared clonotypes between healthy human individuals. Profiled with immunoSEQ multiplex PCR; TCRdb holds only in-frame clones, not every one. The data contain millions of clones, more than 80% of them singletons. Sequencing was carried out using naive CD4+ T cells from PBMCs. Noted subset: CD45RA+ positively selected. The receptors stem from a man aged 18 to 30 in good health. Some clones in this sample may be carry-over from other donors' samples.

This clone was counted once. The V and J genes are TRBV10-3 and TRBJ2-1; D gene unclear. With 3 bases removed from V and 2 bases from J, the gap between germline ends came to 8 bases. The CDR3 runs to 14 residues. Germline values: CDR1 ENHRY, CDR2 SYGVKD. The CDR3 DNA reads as TGTGCCATCAGTGACGCTGGCGCCTACAATGAGCAGTTCTTC. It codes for CAISDAGAYNEQFF.

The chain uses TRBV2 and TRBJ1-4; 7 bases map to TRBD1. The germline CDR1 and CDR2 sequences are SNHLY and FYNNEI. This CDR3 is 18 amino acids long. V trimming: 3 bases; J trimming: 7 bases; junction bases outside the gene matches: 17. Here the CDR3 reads CASSDLGGRARWIEKLFF. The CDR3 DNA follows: TGTGCCAGCAGTGACTTAGGGGGCAGGGCACGATGGATTGAAAAACTGTTTTTT.

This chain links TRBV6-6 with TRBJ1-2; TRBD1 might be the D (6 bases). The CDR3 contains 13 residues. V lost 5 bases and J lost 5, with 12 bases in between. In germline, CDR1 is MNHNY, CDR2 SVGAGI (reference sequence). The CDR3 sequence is CASSPQGRYGYTF. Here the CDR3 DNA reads TGTGCCAGCAGTCCGCAGGGGCGTTATGGCTACACCTTC.

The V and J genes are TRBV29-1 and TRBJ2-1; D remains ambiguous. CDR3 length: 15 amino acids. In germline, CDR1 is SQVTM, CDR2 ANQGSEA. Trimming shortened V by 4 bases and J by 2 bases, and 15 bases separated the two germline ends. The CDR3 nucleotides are TGCAGCGTTGTAGGGCAAACTCGCGCCTACAATGAGCAGTTCTTC. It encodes CSVVGQTRAYNEQFF.

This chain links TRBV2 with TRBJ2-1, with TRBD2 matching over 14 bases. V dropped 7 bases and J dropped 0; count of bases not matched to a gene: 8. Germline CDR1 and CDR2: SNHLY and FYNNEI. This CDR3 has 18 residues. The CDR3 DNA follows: TGTGCCAGCATGGGGACTAGCGGGAGAGGGGGCTCCTACAATGAGCAGTTCTTC. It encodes CASMGTSGRGGSYNEQFF.

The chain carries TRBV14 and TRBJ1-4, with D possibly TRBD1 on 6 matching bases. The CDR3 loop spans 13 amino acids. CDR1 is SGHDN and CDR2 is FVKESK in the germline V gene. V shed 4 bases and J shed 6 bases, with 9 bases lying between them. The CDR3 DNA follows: TGTGCCAGCAGCCGTTACAGGGATGAAAAACTGTTTTTT. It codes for CASSRYRDEKLFF.

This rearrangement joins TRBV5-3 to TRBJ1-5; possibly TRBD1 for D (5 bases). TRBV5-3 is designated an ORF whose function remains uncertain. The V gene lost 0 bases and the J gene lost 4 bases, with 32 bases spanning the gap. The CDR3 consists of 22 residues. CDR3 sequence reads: CARSLVGAASPSARAGNQPQHF. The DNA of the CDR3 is TGTGCCAGAAGCTTGGTAGGTGCCGCTTCCCCCAGTGCCCGGGCAGGGAATCAGCCCCAGCATTTT.

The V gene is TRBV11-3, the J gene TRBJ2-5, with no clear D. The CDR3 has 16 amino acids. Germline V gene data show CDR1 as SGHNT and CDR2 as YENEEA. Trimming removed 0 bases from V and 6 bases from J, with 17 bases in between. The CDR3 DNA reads TGTGCCAGCAGCTTAGAGGCCAGTCGGACGAAAAAGACCCAGTACTTC. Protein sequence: CASSLEASRTKKTQYF.

Written as DNA, the CDR3 is TGTGCCAGCTCACCACCGGAGGGTGGCAATCAGCCCCAGCATTTT. Translated, it gives CASSPPEGGNQPQHF. This chain joins TRBV18 and TRBJ1-5; D remains unclear. The CDR3 contains 15 residues. The germline V gene encodes CDR1 KGHSH and CDR2 LQKENI. Trimming stripped 0 bases from V and 2 bases from J, with 8 bases between.

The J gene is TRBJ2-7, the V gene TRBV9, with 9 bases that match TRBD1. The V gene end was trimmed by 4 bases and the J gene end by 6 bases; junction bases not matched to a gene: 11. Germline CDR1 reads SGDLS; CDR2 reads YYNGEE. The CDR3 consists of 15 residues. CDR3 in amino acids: CASSTGDRARGEQYF. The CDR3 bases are TGTGCCAGCAGCACCGGGGACAGGGCTAGGGGCGAGCAGTACTTC.

The CDR3 protein is CASSFRQAGEKLFF. CDR3 in DNA: TGTGCCAGCAGTTTCCGACAGGCGGGCGAAAAACTGTTTTTT. The rearrangement uses TRBV6-5 and TRBJ1-4; a possible D gene is TRBD1 (6 bases). V was cut by 4 bases and J by 8 bases, with 14 bases left in between. The CDR3 has 14 amino acids. From germline, CDR1 is MNHEY and CDR2 SVGAGI.

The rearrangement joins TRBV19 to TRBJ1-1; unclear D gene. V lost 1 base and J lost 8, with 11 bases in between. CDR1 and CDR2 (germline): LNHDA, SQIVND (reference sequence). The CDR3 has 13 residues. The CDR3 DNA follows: TGTGCCAGTAGTATAGTCGGGTCTGCAGAAGCTTTCTTT. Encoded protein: CASSIVGSAEAFF.

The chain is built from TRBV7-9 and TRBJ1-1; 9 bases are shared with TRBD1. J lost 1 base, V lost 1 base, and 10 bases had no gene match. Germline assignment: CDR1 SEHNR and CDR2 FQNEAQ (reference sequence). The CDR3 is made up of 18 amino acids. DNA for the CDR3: TGTGCCAGCAGCTTAGAGTATAGACAGGGGGTTGGGAACACTGAAGCTTTCTTT. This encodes CASSLEYRQGVGNTEAFF.

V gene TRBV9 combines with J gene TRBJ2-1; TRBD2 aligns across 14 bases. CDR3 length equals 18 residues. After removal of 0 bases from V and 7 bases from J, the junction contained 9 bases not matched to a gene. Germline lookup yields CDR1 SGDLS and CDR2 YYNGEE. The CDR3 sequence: CASSVDRTSGRTRNEQFF. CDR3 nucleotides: TGTGCCAGCAGCGTAGATAGGACTAGCGGGAGGACACGGAATGAGCAGTTCTTC.

In DNA, the CDR3 is TGTGCCAGCAGTCCCCCGACCTACCCGGGGGGCTACACCTTC. As protein: CASSPPTYPGGYTF. The J gene is TRBJ1-2, the V gene TRBV25-1; D is undetermined. CDR1 is MGHDK, CDR2 SYGVNS, per germline. The CDR3 is made up of 14 amino acids. Deletions cut 5 bases from V and 8 bases from J, with 18 bases between.

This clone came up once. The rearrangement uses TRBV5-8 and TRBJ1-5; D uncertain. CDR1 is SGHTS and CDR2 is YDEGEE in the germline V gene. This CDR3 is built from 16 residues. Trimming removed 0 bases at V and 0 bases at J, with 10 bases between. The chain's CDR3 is CASSLVAPGSNQPQHF. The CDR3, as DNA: TGTGCCAGCAGCTTGGTAGCGCCAGGTAGCAATCAGCCCCAGCATTTT.

The CDR3 reads CASSPGRGIVSEAFF. DNA for the CDR3: TGCGCCAGCAGCCCCGGAAGGGGGATAGTATCTGAAGCTTTCTTT. This chain connects TRBV5-1 to TRBJ1-1, with D tentatively TRBD1 (6 bases). Germline assignment: CDR1 SGHRS and CDR2 YFSETQ. CDR3 length equals 15 residues. Trimming removed 4 bases from V and 6 bases from J, with 19 bases in between.

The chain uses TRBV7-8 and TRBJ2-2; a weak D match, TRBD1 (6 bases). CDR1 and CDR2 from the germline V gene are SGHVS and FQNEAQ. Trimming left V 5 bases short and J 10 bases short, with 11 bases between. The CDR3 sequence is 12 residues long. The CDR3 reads CASSAQGPELFF. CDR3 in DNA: TGTGCCAGCAGCGCGCAGGGGCCGGAGCTGTTTTTT. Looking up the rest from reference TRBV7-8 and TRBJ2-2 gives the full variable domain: GAGVSQSPRYKVAKRGQDVALRCDPISGHVSLFWYQQALGQGPEFLTYFQNEAQLDKSGLPSDRFFAERPEGSVSTLKIQRTQQEDSAVYLCASSAQGPELFFGEGSRLTVL.